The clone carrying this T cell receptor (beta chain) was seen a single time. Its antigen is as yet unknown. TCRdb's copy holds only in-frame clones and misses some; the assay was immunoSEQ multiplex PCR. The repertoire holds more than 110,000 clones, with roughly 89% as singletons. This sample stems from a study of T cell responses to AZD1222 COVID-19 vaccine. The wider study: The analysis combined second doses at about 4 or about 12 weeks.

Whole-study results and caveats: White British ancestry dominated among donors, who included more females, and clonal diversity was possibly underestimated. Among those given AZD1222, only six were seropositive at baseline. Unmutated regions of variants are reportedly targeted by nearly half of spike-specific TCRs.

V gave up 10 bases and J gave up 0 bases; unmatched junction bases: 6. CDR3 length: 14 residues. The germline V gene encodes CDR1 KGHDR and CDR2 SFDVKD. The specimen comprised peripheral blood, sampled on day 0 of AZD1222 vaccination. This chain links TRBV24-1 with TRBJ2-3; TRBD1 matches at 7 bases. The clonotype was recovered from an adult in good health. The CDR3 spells CATRDSESTDTQYF. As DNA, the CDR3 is TGTGCCACAAGGGACAGCGAAAGCACAGATACGCAGTATTTT.